This is a list of T cell receptor beta chains from one sample in a study of blood T cell repertoires in COVID-19. Sequencing used immunoSEQ multiplex PCR; TCRdb keeps in-frame clones, though not all of them. The sample shows about 84,000 clones, more than 70% of them seen only once. Input material: peripheral blood. Receptors were obtained from a man of 80 years or more with active or convalescent COVID-19. Both conserved end residues are part of each CDR3. D genes are given only for firm matches. Rows may omit the clone size; those that give it use once, few, many or a size class.

abundance | j_gene | d_gene | v_gene | CDR3aa | CDR3nt
once | TRBJ1-6 | . | TRBV5-4 | CASSLQGVPSPLHF | TGTGCCAGCAGCTTACAGGGAGTCCCCTCACCCCTCCACTTT
few | TRBJ2-5 | . | TRBV5-1 | CASSLQPAVKTQYF | TGCGCCAGCAGCTTGCAGCCGGCGGTTAAGACCCAGTACTTC
. | TRBJ1-4 | . | TRBV18 | CASSPPPGVGEKLFF | TGTGCCAGCTCACCACCGCCGGGGGTGGGTGAAAAACTGTTTTTT
. | TRBJ1-1 | . | TRBV11-2 | CASSLAQRLNTEAFF | TGTGCCAGCAGCTTAGCCCAGAGGCTGAACACTGAAGCTTTCTTT
once | TRBJ1-5 | . | TRBV30 | CAWSSDSNQPQHF | TGTGCCTGGAGTAGCGACAGCAATCAGCCCCAGCATTTT
. | TRBJ2-7 | . | TRBV27 | CASRRPGRTYEQYF | TGTGCCAGCAGACGACCGGGGAGAACCTACGAGCAGTACTTC
. | TRBJ1-3 | . | TRBV11-2 | CASSSLRWVSGNTIYF | TGTGCCAGCAGCTCGCTGCGGTGGGTCTCTGGAAACACCATATATTTT
. | TRBJ2-5 | TRBD1 | TRBV28 | CASSQTGVQETQYF | TGTGCCAGCAGTCAGACAGGGGTCCAAGAGACCCAGTACTTC
. | TRBJ1-2 | TRBD1 | TRBV4-1 | CASSHLPGQVLDYTF | TGCGCCAGCAGCCACCTCCCGGGACAGGTATTGGACTACACCTTC
. | TRBJ1-4 | . | TRBV18 | CASSPNRLQGFEKLFF | TGTGCCAGCTCACCGAACAGGCTGCAGGGTTTCGAAAAACTGTTTTTT
. | TRBJ1-1 | TRBD1 | TRBV7-9 | CASRLGQGALHTEAFF | TGTGCCAGCAGGTTGGGACAGGGGGCATTGCACACTGAAGCTTTCTTT
. | TRBJ1-1 | TRBD1 | TRBV5-1 | CASSFSGGTEAFF | TGCGCCAGCAGCTTTTCAGGGGGCACTGAAGCTTTCTTT
. | TRBJ2-1 | TRBD2 | TRBV7-2 | CASSDRTSGSGNEQFF | TGTGCCAGCAGCGACAGGACTAGCGGCAGTGGCAATGAGCAGTTCTTC
. | TRBJ1-1 | . | TRBV30 | CAWSEMRQVNTEAFF | TGTGCCTGGAGTGAAATGCGTCAGGTAAACACTGAAGCTTTCTTT
once | TRBJ1-1 | . | TRBV6-5 | CASSPAGDTEAFF | TGTGCCAGTTCCCCGGCAGGGGACACTGAAGCTTTCTTT
once | TRBJ1-5 | . | TRBV4-1 | CASSQDGPNQPQHF | TGCGCCAGCAGCCAAGATGGGCCAAATCAGCCCCAGCATTTT
. | TRBJ1-6 | TRBD1 | TRBV3-1/TRBV3-2 | CASSPDRGWSPLHF | TGTGCCAGCAGCCCTGACAGGGGATGGTCACCCCTCCACTTT
. | TRBJ2-7 | TRBD2 | TRBV5-4 | CASSLVGLAGAYEQYF | TGTGCCAGCAGCTTGGTCGGGCTAGCGGGGGCCTACGAGCAGTACTTC
. | TRBJ2-7 | . | TRBV27 | CASSLRTGRQYF | TGTGCCAGCAGTTTAAGAACGGGGAGGCAGTACTTC
. | TRBJ2-5 | TRBD1 | TRBV7-9 | CASSSTGVETQYF | TGTGCCAGCAGCTCGACAGGGGTGGAGACCCAGTACTTC
. | TRBJ2-1 | . | TRBV28 | CASSQQGRNYNEQFF | TGTGCCAGCAGCCAACAGGGTCGGAACTACAATGAGCAGTTCTTC
. | TRBJ2-2 | . | TRBV7-2 | CASSPGGGAGTGELFF | TGTGCCAGCAGCCCGGGTGGGGGCGCGGGCACCGGGGAGCTGTTTTTT
. | TRBJ2-7 | . | TRBV2 | CASSEGGSSSYEQYF | TGTGCCAGCAGTGAAGGAGGGTCGAGCTCCTACGAGCAGTACTTC
. | TRBJ1-2 | . | TRBV7-8 | CASSRDRLDGYTF | TGTGCCAGCAGCCGAGACAGGTTAGATGGCTACACCTTC
. | TRBJ2-7 | . | TRBV4-3 | CASSQDGQASYEQYF | TGCGCCAGCAGCCAAGATGGTCAGGCCTCCTACGAGCAGTACTTC
. | TRBJ2-5 | TRBD1 | TRBV11-2 | CASSSGDRGRQETQYF | TGTGCCAGCAGCTCCGGGGACAGGGGGCGACAAGAGACCCAGTACTTC
. | TRBJ1-2 | . | TRBV10-3 | CAISEGQGCTF | TGTGCCATCAGTGAAGGTCAGGGTTGCACCTTC
. | TRBJ1-2 | . | TRBV19 | CASSVSGNYGYTF | TGTGCCAGTAGCGTCAGCGGGAACTATGGCTACACCTTC
. | TRBJ1-4 | . | TRBV30 | CAWGRSNEKLFF | TGTGCCTGGGGGAGGAGTAATGAAAAACTGTTTTTT
once | TRBJ1-1 | . | TRBV5-1 | CASSLNRGSEAFF | TGCGCCAGCAGCTTAAATAGGGGCAGTGAAGCTTTCTTT
once | TRBJ1-1 | TRBD1 | TRBV4-1 | CASSQGRGRRTEAFF | TGCGCCAGCAGCCAAGGTAGGGGGCGACGCACTGAAGCTTTCTTT
. | TRBJ1-2 | TRBD1 | TRBV4-2 | CASSQGPGGSYGYTF | TGTGCCAGCAGCCAAGGGCCAGGGGGATCCTATGGCTACACCTTC
. | TRBJ2-3 | . | TRBV11-2 | CASSSPKSYTDTQYF | TGTGCCAGCAGCTCCCCGAAGAGCTACACAGATACGCAGTATTTT